This is a list of T cell receptor beta chains from one sample in a study of spatial heterogeneity in lung cancer. TCRdb re-called the 5' RACE reads with MiXCR, one entry per CDR3 protein. The sample contains around 10,000 distinct CDR3 sequences, over 4.5% of which appear only once. The sequencing used lung tumor tissue, collected at surgery. These receptors came from a female donor with early-stage non-small cell lung cancer. Each CDR3 is given with its conserved first and last residue. The D gene is left open where the match is weak. For some rows the clone size is stated as once, few or many, or as a class when expanded; others skip it.

clone_size	d_call	v_call	j_call	cdr3_nt	cdr3_aa
many	.	TRBV2	TRBJ2-5	TGTGCGACCACCCTTTCAGGGACCGAGACCCAGTACTTC	CATTLSGTETQYF
many	TRBD1	TRBV12-3/TRBV12-4	TRBJ1-5	TGTGCCAGCAGTTTAGACAGGGGCGAGGGGGATCAGCCCCAGCATTTT	CASSLDRGEGDQPQHF
many	.	TRBV13	TRBJ1-1	TGTGCCAGCCGATTGACAGCGGGGACTGAAGCTTTCTTT	CASRLTAGTEAFF
.	TRBD1	TRBV29-1	TRBJ2-7	TGCAGCGGCGGACAGGCGTCCGAGCAGTACTTC	CSGGQASEQYF
many	TRBD1	TRBV2	TRBJ1-6	TGTGCCAGCAGTCGACAGGGGTCGGGCTCACCCCTCCACTTT	CASSRQGSGSPLHF
.	.	TRBV6-5	TRBJ2-7	TGTGCCAGCAGTTACTCACTCACGGCTCCCTACGAGCAGTACTTC	CASSYSLTAPYEQYF
many	TRBD2	TRBV6-2/TRBV6-3	TRBJ2-1	TGTGCCAGCAGAGCAACCCCCCCGCCTAGCGGGGGACCCAATGAGCAGTTCTTC	CASRATPPPSGGPNEQFF
many	.	TRBV6-2/TRBV6-3	TRBJ2-4	TGTGCCAGCAGCCCCGTAGTAGCCAAAAACATTCAGTACTTC	CASSPVVAKNIQYF
few	.	TRBV9	TRBJ2-3	TGTGCCAGCAGCCCCATGGACAGAGCAGATACGCAGTATTTT	CASSPMDRADTQYF
many	.	TRBV4-3	TRBJ2-1	TGCGCCAGCAGCCCCCAACCAGGTTTCAATGAGCAGTTCTTC	CASSPQPGFNEQFF
.	TRBD2	TRBV28	TRBJ2-1	TGTGCCAGCAGTTTACCCGGACTAGCGGGACTGAGCTCCTACAATGAGCAGTTCTTC	CASSLPGLAGLSSYNEQFF
many	TRBD1	TRBV18	TRBJ1-6	TGTGCCAGCTCACCTATGGGGGGGACAGGCCTCGGAACAGCCCTCCACTTT	CASSPMGGTGLGTALHF
many	.	TRBV29-1	TRBJ2-7	TGCAGCGTTCGCAGCTCCTACGAGCAGTACTTC	CSVRSSYEQYF
many	.	TRBV20-1	TRBJ1-1	TGCAGTGCTTCACCAGGGAATTACAACACTGAAGCTTTCTTT	CSASPGNYNTEAFF
many	TRBD2	TRBV7-2	TRBJ2-3	TGTGCCAGCAGCTTTCAAGCGGGAGCCACAGATACGCAGTATTTT	CASSFQAGATDTQYF
many	.	TRBV11-2	TRBJ1-1	TGTGCCAGCAGCTTACGAAGGGGTGACACTGAAGCTTTCTTT	CASSLRRGDTEAFF
medium-sized	.	TRBV9	TRBJ2-7	TGTGCCAGCAGCGTAGAGGGAGTCGGAGAGCAGTACTTC	CASSVEGVGEQYF
medium-sized	.	TRBV7-2	TRBJ2-4	TGTGCCAGCAGCTTGGGGGACCTAGCCAAAAACATTCAGTACTTC	CASSLGDLAKNIQYF
.	TRBD1	TRBV7-2	TRBJ1-1	TGTGCCAGCAGCCAGAGACAGGGCCGTGGGAACACTGAAGCTTTCTTT	CASSQRQGRGNTEAFF
many	TRBD1	TRBV20-1	TRBJ2-5	TGCAGTGCGGGGAGACAGGGGATGGAGACCCAGTACTTC	CSAGRQGMETQYF
many	.	TRBV11-2	TRBJ2-3	TGTGCCAGCAGCTTTTCTAGCGCCGATACGCAGTATTTT	CASSFSSADTQYF
many	.	TRBV3-1	TRBJ1-2	TGTGCCAGCAGCCAATCACAGGGCGGCTATGGCTACACCTTC	CASSQSQGGYGYTF
many	.	TRBV5-1	TRBJ1-6	TGCGCCAGCAGCTCCTACGGCGAAATCGATAATTCACCCCTCCACTTT	CASSSYGEIDNSPLHF
many	.	TRBV7-2	TRBJ1-6	TGTGCCAGCAGCCTACCGGGGGGATCCTATAATTCACCCCTCCACTTT	CASSLPGGSYNSPLHF
medium-sized	.	TRBV7-3	TRBJ2-5	TGTGCCAGCAGCTTAATGGGGGTGGGAGAGACCCAGTACTTC	CASSLMGVGETQYF
.	.	TRBV12-3/TRBV12-4	TRBJ1-6	TGTGCCAGCAGTTTGAGTTCTCGGTCCAATTCACCCCTCCACTTT	CASSLSSRSNSPLHF
.	.	TRBV9	TRBJ1-1	TGTGCCAGCAGCGTAGTGGGGTCCACTGAAGCTTTCTTT	CASSVVGSTEAFF
many	TRBD2	TRBV5-6	TRBJ2-1	TGTGCCAGCAGCATTAGCGGGGGGGCCAGCAATGAGCAGTTCTTC	CASSISGGASNEQFF
many	.	TRBV30	TRBJ2-5	TGTGCCTGGAGCGCTTCGGGGCAGGCTAGGGAGACCCAGTACTTC	CAWSASGQARETQYF
many	.	TRBV12-3/TRBV12-4	TRBJ1-2	TGTGCCAGCAGCTTGGACAGAACTAGTGCTGGCTACACCTTC	CASSLDRTSAGYTF
few	TRBD1	TRBV29-1	TRBJ2-5	TGCAGCGTCCTACAGGGGGCTATGGGAGAGACCCAGTACTTC	CSVLQGAMGETQYF
many	.	TRBV11-3	TRBJ2-5	TGTGCCAGCAGCTTAGACAGTCAAGAGACCCAGTACTTC	CASSLDSQETQYF
medium-sized	.	TRBV3-1	TRBJ2-7	TGTGCCAGCAGCTCCCTTTGGGGGTCGACCTACGAGCAGTACTTC	CASSSLWGSTYEQYF
large	.	TRBV30	TRBJ2-1	TGTGCCTGGAGTGGCGCTGGCGATGAGCAGTTCTTC	CAWSGAGDEQFF
many	.	TRBV7-2	TRBJ2-2	TGTGCCAGCAGCCTTAACACCGGGGAGCTGTTTTTT	CASSLNTGELFF
medium-sized	.	TRBV12-3/TRBV12-4	TRBJ2-1	TGTGCCAGCAGTTTAGTTATTAGCGGATTCTCCTACAATGAGCAGTTCTTC	CASSLVISGFSYNEQFF
many	.	TRBV5-1	TRBJ2-7	TGCGCCAGCAGCGACCCTGAGCCAGAGCAGTACTTC	CASSDPEPEQYF
many	.	TRBV7-6	TRBJ2-3	TGTGCCAGCAGGCCAGGGGGGAGAGATACGCAGTATTTT	CASRPGGRDTQYF
many	.	TRBV7-9	TRBJ2-3	TGTGCCAGCAGCCCAAGGAGGCTAGTTGGCACAGATACGCAGTATTTT	CASSPRRLVGTDTQYF
.	TRBD2	TRBV7-9	TRBJ2-5	TGTGTCAGCAGCCAGGGACTAGCCCTTTCGGAGACCCAGTACTTC	CVSSQGLALSETQYF
many	.	TRBV7-9	TRBJ1-5	TGTGCCAGCAGCTTAGATTTGGGGTCGCCCCAGCATTTT	CASSLDLGSPQHF
.	TRBD2	TRBV12-3/TRBV12-4	TRBJ2-2	TGTGCCAGCAGTTTGTACGGGAGGACGAACACCGGGGAGCTGTTTTTT	CASSLYGRTNTGELFF
many	.	TRBV4-3	TRBJ2-5	TGCGCCAGCAGCCAAGATTCCCCTGGGGCGGGATTCGGCGAGACCCAGTACTTC	CASSQDSPGAGFGETQYF
many	TRBD2	TRBV20-1	TRBJ2-5	TGCAGTGCTAGCCCCCCTAGCGGGGGGGCCATCTCGGAGACCCAGTACTTC	CSASPPSGGAISETQYF
many	.	TRBV7-2	TRBJ2-1	TGTGCCAGCAGCTCGGGCGGTTCTTCTCGCGAGCAGTTCTTC	CASSSGGSSREQFF
.	TRBD1	TRBV11-2	TRBJ2-7	TGTGCCAGCAGCCCAGTCGGGACAGGGGGTTCCTACGAGCAGTACTTC	CASSPVGTGGSYEQYF
many	.	TRBV29-1	TRBJ1-4	TGCAGCGTTGCTTCTGGGGCGAGAGCCGAAAAACTGTTTTTT	CSVASGARAEKLFF
many	.	TRBV10-3	TRBJ2-7	TGTGCCATCGGCCAGGGAGCGGACGAGCAGTACTTC	CAIGQGADEQYF
many	.	TRBV4-1	TRBJ1-5	TGCGCCAGCAGCCAAGACGGAAGGGGAGGGAAAGGCAATCAGCCCCAGCATTTT	CASSQDGRGGKGNQPQHF
many	TRBD1	TRBV6-1	TRBJ2-3	TGTGCCAGCAGTGAACATGGGACAGGAATAGATACGCAGTATTTT	CASSEHGTGIDTQYF
many	.	TRBV7-6	TRBJ2-7	TGTGCCAGCAGCTCAAGTCCCTCCTACGAGCAGTACTTC	CASSSSPSYEQYF
many	.	TRBV13	TRBJ1-3	TGTGCCAGCAGCCTTACAGGGACAGGAAACACCATATATTTT	CASSLTGTGNTIYF
many	.	TRBV12-3/TRBV12-4	TRBJ1-3	TGTGCCAGCAGTTTGGGCAGCTCTGGAAACACCATATATTTT	CASSLGSSGNTIYF
few	.	TRBV19	TRBJ2-2	TGTGCCAGCCAGGGAGTGGACACCGGGGAGCTGTTTTTT	CASQGVDTGELFF
many	TRBD2	TRBV20-1	TRBJ2-1	TGCAGTGCTTTTCCGACTTCCAGACTAGCGGGACAACCCCTCTCCTACAATGAGCAGTTCTTC	CSAFPTSRLAGQPLSYNEQFF
many	TRBD2	TRBV20-1	TRBJ2-1	TGCAGTGCTAGGGGGGGACTAGCGGGAGGCCCGGGGTTCTTC	CSARGGLAGGPGFF
many	.	TRBV20-1	TRBJ1-5	TGCAGTGCTCGATCCGGGATCAATCAGCCCCAGCATTTT	CSARSGINQPQHF